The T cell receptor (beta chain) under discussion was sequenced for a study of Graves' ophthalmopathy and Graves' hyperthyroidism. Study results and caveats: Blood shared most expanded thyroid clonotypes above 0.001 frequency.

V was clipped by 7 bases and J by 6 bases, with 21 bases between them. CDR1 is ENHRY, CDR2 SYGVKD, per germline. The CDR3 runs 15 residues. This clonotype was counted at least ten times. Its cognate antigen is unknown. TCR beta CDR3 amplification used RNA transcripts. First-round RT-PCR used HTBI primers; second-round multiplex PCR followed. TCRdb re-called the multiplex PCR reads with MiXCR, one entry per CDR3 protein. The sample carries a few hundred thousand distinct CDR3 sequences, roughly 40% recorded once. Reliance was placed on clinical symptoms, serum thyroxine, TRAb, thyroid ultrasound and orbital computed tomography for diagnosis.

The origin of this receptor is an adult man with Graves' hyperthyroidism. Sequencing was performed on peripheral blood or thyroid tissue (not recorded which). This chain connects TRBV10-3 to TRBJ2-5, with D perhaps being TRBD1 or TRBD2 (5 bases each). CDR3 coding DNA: TGTGCCATCATGTCTTCTTTCGACAGAGGGAAGACCCAGTACTTC. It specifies CAIMSSFDRGKTQYF.